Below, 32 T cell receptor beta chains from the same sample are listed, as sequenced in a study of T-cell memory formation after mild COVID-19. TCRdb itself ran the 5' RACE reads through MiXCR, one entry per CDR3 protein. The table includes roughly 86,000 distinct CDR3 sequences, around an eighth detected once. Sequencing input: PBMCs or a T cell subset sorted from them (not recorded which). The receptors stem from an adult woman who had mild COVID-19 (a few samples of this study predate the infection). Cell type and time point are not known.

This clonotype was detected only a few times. The CDR3 nucleotides are TGCGCCAGCAGCCCCGAGGGGACCTACAATGAGCAGTTCTTC. It is translated as CASSPEGTYNEQFF. The chain employs TRBV5-1 and TRBJ2-1, with D perhaps given as TRBD1 or TRBD2 (5 bases each). This CDR3 has 14 residues. Germline CDR1 and CDR2: SGHRS and YFSETQ. The ends were cut back, 4 bases at V and 2 bases at J, with 10 bases in the middle.

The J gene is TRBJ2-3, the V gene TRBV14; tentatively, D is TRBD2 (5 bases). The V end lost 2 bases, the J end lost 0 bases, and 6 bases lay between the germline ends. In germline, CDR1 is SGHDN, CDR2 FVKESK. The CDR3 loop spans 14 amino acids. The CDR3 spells CASSQSGSTDTQYF. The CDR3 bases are TGTGCCAGCAGCCAAAGCGGCAGCACAGATACGCAGTATTTT.

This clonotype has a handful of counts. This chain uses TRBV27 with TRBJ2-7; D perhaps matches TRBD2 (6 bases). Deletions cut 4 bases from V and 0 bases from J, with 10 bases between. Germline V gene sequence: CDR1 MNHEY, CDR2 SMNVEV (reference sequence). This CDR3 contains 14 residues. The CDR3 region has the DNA TGTGCCAGCAGTTGGGACTCCTCCTCCTACGAGCAGTACTTC. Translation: CASSWDSSSYEQYF.

The CDR3 is CASSLDRSYGYTF. The CDR3 DNA sequence: TGTGCCAGCAGCTTGGACAGGAGCTATGGCTACACCTTC. The chain couples TRBV7-9 to TRBJ1-2; 7 nucleotides agree with TRBD1. This CDR3 has 13 amino acids. Germline-derived CDR1 and CDR2 are SEHNR and FQNEAQ (reference sequence). V was pared by 3 bases and J by 4 bases, with 2 bases of the junction left unmatched.

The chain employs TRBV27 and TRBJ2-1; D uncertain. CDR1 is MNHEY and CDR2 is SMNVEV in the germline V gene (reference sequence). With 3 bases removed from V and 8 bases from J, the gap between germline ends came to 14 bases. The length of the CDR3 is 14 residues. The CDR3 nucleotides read TGTGCCAGCAGTTTCTTGGACGAGATGGATGAGCAGTTCTTC. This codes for CASSFLDEMDEQFF.

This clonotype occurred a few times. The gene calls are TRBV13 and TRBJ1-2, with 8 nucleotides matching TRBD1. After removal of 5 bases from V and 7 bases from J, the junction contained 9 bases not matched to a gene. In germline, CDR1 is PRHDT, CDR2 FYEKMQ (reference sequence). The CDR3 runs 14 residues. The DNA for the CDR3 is TGTGCCAGCAGCCTCGACCAGGGGGCGCGTGGCTACACCTTC. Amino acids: CASSLDQGARGYTF. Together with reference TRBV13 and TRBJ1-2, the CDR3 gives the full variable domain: AAGVIQSPRHLIKEKRETATLKCYPIPRHDTVYWYQQGPGQDPQFLISFYEKMQSDKGSIPDRFSAQQFSDYHSELNMSSLELGDSALYFCASSLDQGARGYTFGSGTRLTVV.

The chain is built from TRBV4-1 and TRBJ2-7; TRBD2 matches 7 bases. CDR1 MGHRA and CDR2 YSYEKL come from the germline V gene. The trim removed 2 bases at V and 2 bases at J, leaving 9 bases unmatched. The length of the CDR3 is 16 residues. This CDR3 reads CASSQQGAGLTYEQYF. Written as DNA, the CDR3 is TGCGCCAGCAGCCAACAAGGAGCGGGGCTTACCTACGAGCAGTACTTC.

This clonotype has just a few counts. CDR3 protein: CASSNRGRDGLVESSFF. For the CDR3, the DNA is TGTGCCAGCAGCAACAGGGGGCGGGACGGACTAGTGGAGAGTAGTTTCTTC. This sequence joins TRBV21-1 and TRBJ2-1; the D call TRBD1 from the table was never checked on the DNA. TRBV21-1 is marked as a pseudogene. The CDR3 contains 17 residues.

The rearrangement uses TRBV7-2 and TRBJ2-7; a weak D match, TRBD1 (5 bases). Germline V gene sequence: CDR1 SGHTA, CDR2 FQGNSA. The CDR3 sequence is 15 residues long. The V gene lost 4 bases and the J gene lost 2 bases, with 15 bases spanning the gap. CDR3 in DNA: TGTGCCAGCAGCTCAAATCCAGGGTCCCCCTACGAGCAGTACTTC. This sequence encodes CASSSNPGSPYEQYF.

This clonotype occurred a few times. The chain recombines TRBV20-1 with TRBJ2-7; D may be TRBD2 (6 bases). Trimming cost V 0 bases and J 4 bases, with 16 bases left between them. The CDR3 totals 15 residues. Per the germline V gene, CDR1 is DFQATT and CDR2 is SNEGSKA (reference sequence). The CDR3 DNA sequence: TGCAGTGCTAGAGATCAACGGGAGAAAGTATACGAGCAGTACTTC. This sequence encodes CSARDQREKVYEQYF.

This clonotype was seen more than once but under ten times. CDR3 residues: CASRETGGYEQYF. CDR3 DNA sequence: TGTGCCAGCAGGGAGACAGGGGGGTACGAGCAGTACTTC. The V and J genes are TRBV5-5 and TRBJ2-7; TRBD1 matches at 9 bases. Germline CDR1 and CDR2: SGHKS and YYEKEE (reference sequence). The CDR3 has 13 amino acids. Germline trimming cut 5 bases from V and 4 bases from J; bases unmatched to any gene: 4.

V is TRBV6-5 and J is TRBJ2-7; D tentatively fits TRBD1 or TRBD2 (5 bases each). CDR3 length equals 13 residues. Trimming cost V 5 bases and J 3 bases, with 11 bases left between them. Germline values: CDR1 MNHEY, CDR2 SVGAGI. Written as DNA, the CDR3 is TGTGCCAGCAGTACTGGGACGGACTACGAGCAGTACTTC. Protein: CASSTGTDYEQYF.

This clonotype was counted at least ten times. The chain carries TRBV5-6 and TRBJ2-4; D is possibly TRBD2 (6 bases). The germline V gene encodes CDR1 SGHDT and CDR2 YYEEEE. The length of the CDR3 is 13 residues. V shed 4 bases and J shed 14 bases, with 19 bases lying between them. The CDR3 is CASSATGTPSKYF. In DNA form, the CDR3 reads TGTGCCAGCAGCGCTACCGGGACTCCCAGCAAGTACTTC.

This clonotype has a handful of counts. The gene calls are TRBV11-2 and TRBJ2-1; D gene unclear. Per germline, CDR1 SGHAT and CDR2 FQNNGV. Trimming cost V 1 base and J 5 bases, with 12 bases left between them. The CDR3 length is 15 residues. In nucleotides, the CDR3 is TGTGCCAGCAGCTTAGGTAGGACCCCTCACAATGAGCAGTTCTTC. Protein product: CASSLGRTPHNEQFF.

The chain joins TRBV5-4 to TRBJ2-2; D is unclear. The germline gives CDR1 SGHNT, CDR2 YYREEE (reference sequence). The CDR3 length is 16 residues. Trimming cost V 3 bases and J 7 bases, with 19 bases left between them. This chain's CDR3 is CASSSHTSIADGELFF. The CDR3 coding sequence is TGTGCCAGCAGCTCGCATACGTCCATAGCTGACGGGGAGCTGTTTTTT.

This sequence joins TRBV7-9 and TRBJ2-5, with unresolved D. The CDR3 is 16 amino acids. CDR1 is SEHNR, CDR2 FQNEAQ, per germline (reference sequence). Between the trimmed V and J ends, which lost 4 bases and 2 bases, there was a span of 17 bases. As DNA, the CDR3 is TGTGCCAGCAGCTGGGTGGCAGGAGCTTTACAAGAGACCCAGTACTTC. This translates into CASSWVAGALQETQYF.

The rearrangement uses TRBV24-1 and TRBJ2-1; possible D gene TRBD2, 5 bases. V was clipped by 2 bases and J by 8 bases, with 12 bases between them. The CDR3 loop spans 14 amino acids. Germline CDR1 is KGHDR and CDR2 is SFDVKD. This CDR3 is CATSDSSGGDEQFF. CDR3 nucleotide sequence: TGTGCCACCAGTGATTCGAGCGGAGGCGATGAGCAGTTCTTC.

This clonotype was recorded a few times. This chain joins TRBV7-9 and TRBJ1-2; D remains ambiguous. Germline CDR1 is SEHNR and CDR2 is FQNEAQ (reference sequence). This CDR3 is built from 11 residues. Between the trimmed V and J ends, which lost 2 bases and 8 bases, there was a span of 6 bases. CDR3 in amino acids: CASSLWRGYTF. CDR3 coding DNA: TGTGCCAGCAGCTTATGGAGGGGCTACACCTTC.

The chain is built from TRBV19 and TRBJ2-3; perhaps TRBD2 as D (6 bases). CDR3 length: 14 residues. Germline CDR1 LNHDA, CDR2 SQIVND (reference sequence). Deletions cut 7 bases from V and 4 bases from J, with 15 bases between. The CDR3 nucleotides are TGTGCCAGTATCGGGCGGGGCCCTCCAGATACGCAGTATTTT. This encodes CASIGRGPPDTQYF.

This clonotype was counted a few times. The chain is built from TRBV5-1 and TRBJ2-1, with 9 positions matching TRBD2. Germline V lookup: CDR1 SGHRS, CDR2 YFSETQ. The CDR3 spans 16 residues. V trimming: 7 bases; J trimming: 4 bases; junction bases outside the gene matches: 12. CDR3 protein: CASAEGASGVYNEQFF. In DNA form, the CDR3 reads TGCGCCAGCGCTGAAGGGGCTAGCGGGGTTTACAATGAGCAGTTCTTC.

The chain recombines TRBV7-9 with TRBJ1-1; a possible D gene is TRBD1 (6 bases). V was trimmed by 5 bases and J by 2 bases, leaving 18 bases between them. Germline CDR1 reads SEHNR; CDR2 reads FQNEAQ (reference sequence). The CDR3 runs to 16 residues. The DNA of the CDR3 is TGTGCCAGCAGCCGAACAGGGAGTGGACCAAACACTGAAGCTTTCTTT. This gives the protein CASSRTGSGPNTEAFF.

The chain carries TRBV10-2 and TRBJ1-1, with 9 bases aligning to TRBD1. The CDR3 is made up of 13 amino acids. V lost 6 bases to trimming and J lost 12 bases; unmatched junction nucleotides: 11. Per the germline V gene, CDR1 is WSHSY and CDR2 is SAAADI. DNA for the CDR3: TGCGCCAGCAGGGATGGACAGGGGATAATAACTTTCTTT. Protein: CASRDGQGIITFF.

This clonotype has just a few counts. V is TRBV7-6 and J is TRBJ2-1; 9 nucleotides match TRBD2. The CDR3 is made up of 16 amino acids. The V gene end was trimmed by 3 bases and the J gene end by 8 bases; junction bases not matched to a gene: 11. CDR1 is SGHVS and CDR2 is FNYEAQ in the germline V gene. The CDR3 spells CASSFGMGLASDEQFF. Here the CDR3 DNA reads TGTGCCAGCAGCTTTGGGATGGGACTAGCTAGCGATGAGCAGTTCTTC.

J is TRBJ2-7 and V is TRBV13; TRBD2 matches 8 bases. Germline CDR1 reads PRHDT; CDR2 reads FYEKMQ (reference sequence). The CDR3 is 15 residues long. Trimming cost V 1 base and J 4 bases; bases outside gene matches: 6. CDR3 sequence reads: CASSLDPPGGYEQYF. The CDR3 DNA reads TGTGCCAGCAGCTTAGACCCCCCGGGGGGGTACGAGCAGTACTTC.

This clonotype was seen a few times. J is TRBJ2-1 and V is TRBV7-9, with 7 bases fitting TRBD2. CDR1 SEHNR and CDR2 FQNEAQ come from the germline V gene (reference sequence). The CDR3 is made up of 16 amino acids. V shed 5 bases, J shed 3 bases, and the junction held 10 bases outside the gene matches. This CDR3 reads CASSPRKRDNYNEQFF. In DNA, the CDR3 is TGTGCCAGCAGCCCCCGGAAGCGGGATAACTACAATGAGCAGTTCTTC.

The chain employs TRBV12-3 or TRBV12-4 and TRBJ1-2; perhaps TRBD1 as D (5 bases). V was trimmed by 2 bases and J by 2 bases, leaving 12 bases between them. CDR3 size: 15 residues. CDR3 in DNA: TGTGCCAGCAGTTTAATTGGGGGGGACAACTATGGCTACACCTTC. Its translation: CASSLIGGDNYGYTF.

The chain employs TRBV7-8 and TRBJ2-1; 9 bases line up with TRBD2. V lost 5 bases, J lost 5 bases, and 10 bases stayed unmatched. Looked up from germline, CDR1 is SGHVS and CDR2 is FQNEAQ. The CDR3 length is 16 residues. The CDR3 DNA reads TGTGCCAGCAGCCCCTACTTTGCGGGAGGGAACAATGAGCAGTTCTTC. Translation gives CASSPYFAGGNNEQFF.

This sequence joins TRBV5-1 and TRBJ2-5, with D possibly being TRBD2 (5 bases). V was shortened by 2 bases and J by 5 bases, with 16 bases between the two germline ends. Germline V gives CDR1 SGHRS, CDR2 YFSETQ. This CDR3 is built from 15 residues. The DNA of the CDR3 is TGCGCCAGCAGCTTCCGAGGCCCGAGCGGTGAGACCCAGTACTTC. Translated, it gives CASSFRGPSGETQYF. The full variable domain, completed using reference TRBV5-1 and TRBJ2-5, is KAGVTQTPRYLIKTRGQQVTLSCSPISGHRSVSWYQQTPGQGLQFLFEYFSETQRNKGNFPGRFSGRQFSNSRSEMNVSTLELGDSALYLCASSFRGPSGETQYFGPGTRLLVL.

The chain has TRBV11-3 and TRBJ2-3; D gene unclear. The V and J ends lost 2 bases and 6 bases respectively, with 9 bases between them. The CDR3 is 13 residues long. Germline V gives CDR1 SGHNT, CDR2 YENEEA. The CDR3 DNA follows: TGTGCCAGCAGCTTAACCCTGGTCGATACGCAGTATTTT. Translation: CASSLTLVDTQYF.

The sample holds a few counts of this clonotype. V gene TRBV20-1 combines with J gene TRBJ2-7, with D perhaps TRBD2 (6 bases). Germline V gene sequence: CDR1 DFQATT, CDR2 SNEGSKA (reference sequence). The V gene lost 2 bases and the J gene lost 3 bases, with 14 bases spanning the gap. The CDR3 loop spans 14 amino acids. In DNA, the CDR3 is TGCAGTGCTAGATTGGGGGGAGATGGCTACGAGCAGTACTTC. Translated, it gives CSARLGGDGYEQYF.

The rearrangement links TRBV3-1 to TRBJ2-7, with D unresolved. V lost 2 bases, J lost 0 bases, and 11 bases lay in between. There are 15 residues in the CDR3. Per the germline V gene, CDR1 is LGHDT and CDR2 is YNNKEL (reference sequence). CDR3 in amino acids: CASSQFQRSSYEQYF. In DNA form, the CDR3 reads TGTGCCAGCAGCCAATTCCAAAGGAGCTCCTACGAGCAGTACTTC.

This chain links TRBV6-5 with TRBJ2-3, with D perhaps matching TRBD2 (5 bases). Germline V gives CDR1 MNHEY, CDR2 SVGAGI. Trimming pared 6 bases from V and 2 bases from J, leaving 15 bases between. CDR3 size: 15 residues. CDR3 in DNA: TGTGCCAGCAGACCGAGGGCCTCGGCCACAGATACGCAGTATTTT. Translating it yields CASRPRASATDTQYF.